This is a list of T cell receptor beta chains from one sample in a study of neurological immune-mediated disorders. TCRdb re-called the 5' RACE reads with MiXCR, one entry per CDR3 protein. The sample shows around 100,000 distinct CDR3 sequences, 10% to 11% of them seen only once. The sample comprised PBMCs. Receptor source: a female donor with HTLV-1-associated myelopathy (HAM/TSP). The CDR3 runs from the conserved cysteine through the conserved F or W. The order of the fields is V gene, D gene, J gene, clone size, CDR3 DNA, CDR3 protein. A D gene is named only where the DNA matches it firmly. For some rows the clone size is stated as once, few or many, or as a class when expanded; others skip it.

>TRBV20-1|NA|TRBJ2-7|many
TGCAGTGCTGGATTCTTATACGAGCAGTACTTC
CSAGFLYEQYF
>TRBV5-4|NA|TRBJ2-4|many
TGTGCCAGCAGCGCGCCGGACAAGGGGATTAACATTCAGTACTTC
CASSAPDKGINIQYF
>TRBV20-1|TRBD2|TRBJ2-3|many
TGCAGTGCTAGAGAGGGGCCGGGGGGACGTCTGGTTACAGATACGCAGTATTTT
CSAREGPGGRLVTDTQYF
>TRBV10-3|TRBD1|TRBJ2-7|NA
TGTGCCATCAGGGGACAGGGCTACCACGAGCAGTACTTC
CAIRGQGYHEQYF
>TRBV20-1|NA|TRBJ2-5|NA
TGCAGTGCTAGCTTGGTCGCGGCGGTTAAACAAGAGACCCAGTACTTC
CSASLVAAVKQETQYF
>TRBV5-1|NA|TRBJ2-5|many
TGCGCCAGCAGCGCCCACCAAGAGACCCAGTACTTC
CASSAHQETQYF
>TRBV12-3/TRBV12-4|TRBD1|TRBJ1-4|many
TGTGCCAGCAGCTCTGGACAGGGCAGCAAGGAAAAACTGTTTTTT
CASSSGQGSKEKLFF
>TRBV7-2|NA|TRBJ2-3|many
TGTGCCAGCAGCCGGACTTCCCACACAGATACGCAGTATTTT
CASSRTSHTDTQYF
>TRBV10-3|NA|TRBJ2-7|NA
TGTGCCATCAGTGAGAACTGGCTAGGTGAGCAGTACTTC
CAISENWLGEQYF
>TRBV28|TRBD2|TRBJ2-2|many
TGTGCCAGCAGCCGGACTAGCGGGGGACTAAGGGAGCTGTTTTTT
CASSRTSGGLRELFF
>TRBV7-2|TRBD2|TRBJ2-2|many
TGTGCCAGCAGCTTAGGACTAGCGGGGGATACCGGGGAGCTGTTTTTT
CASSLGLAGDTGELFF
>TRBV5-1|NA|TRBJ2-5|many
TGCGCCAGCAGCTTGTTGGCAGGCAGCGAGACCCAGTACTTC
CASSLLAGSETQYF
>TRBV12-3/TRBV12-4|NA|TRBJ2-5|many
TGTGCCAGCAGTTTATCGGGGGGCCGGCAGACCCAGTACTTC
CASSLSGGRQTQYF
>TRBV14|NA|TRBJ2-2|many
TGTGCCAGCAGCCCGAGGGTGTTCGGGGAGCTGTTTTTT
CASSPRVFGELFF
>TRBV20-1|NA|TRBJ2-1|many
TGCAGTGCTAGAGATCCAAGGACAGTTGAGCAGTTCTTC
CSARDPRTVEQFF
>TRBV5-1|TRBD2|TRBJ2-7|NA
TGCGCCAGCAGCAGGATCCCGAGCGGGGGAGGTCTGGAGCAGTACTTC
CASSRIPSGGGLEQYF
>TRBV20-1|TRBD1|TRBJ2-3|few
TGCAGTGCTAGAGAGGGACAGGGGGCGAGGGCAGATACGCAGTATTTT
CSAREGQGARADTQYF
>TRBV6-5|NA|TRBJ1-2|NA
TGTGCCAGCAGTTACACCCGACAGGAGAACTATGGCTACACCTTC
CASSYTRQENYGYTF
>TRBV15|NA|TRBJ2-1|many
TGTGCCACCAGCAGAGGGAACGCCGGGAACTACAATGAGCAGTTCTTC
CATSRGNAGNYNEQFF
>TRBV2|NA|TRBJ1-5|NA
TGTGCCAGCTCGATCGATGGGGATTTTCGGCCCCAGCATTTT
CASSIDGDFRPQHF
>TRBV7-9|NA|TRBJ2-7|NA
TGTGCCAGCATCTTAGCGGCAGTTTCCTACGAGCAGTACTTC
CASILAAVSYEQYF
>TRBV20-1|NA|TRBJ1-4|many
TGCAGTGCTAGCAGAGGGAGATCTAATGAAAAACTGTTTTTT
CSASRGRSNEKLFF
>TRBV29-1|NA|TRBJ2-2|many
TGCAGCGTTAGCAAGGGGGCGAACACCGGGGAGCTGTTTTTT
CSVSKGANTGELFF
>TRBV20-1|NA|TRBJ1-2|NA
TGCAGTGCTAGAGCCCACGCGGGGACTGGCTACACCTTC
CSARAHAGTGYTF
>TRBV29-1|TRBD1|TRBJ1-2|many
TGCAGCGTCCTACAGGGGTGGCATGGCTACACCTTC
CSVLQGWHGYTF
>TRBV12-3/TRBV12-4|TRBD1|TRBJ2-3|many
TGTGCCAGCAGTTACGGGGACAGGGGGACGGATACGCAGTATTTT
CASSYGDRGTDTQYF
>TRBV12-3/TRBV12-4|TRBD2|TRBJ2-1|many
TGTGCCAGCACACTCCCCGGGGGGGAGTACAATGAGCAGTTCTTC
CASTLPGGEYNEQFF
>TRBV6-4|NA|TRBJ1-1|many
TGTGCCAGCAGTGACTACAGGAACACTGAAGCTTTCTTT
CASSDYRNTEAFF
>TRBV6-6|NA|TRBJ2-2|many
TGTGCCAGCAGTCAACTCGGATGGGAGAACACCGGGGAGCTGTTTTTT
CASSQLGWENTGELFF
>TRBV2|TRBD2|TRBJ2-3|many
TGTGCCAGCAGTGAAGAGGCACTAGCGGGGAGCACAGATACGCAGTATTTT
CASSEEALAGSTDTQYF
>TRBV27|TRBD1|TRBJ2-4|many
TGTGCCAGCAGTTTTAGTAACAGGGGAGCCAAAAACATTCAGTACTTC
CASSFSNRGAKNIQYF
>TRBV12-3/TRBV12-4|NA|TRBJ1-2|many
TGTGCCAGCAGTTTAGGGTCTAACTATGGCTACACCTTC
CASSLGSNYGYTF
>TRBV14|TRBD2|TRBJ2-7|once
TGTGCCAGCAGCCGAATAGCGGGGCGGTCCTACGAGCAGTACTTC
CASSRIAGRSYEQYF
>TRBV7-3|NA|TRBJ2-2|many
TGTGCCAGCACCAAAGGGGGGGGAGCGGACACCGGGGAGCTGTTTTTT
CASTKGGGADTGELFF
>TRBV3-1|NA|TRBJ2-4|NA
TGTGCCAGCAGCCACTCCCGGGACCAAGCGGTCCGAGTTGTCAAAAACATTCAGTACTTC
CASSHSRDQAVRVVKNIQYF
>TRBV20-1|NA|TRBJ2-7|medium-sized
TGCAGTGCTAGAGAGGGCAGTCCCGGCAACGAGCAGTACTTC
CSAREGSPGNEQYF
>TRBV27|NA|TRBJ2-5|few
TGTGCCAGCAGTCTCCAGGGAGTCGAGACCCAGTACTTC
CASSLQGVETQYF
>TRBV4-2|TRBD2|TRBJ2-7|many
TGTGCCAGCAGCCCTGAGGAGACTAGCGTCGAGCAGTACTTC
CASSPEETSVEQYF
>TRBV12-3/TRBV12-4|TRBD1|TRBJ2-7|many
TGTGCCAGCAGCCGTCCGGGACAGGGAACTAACGAGCAGTACTTC
CASSRPGQGTNEQYF
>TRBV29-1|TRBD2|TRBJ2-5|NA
TGCAGCGTTGTAGGGCGGGGGTCGGGAGAGACCCAGTACTTC
CSVVGRGSGETQYF
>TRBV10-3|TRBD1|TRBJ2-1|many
TGTGCCATCAAAGGGACAGGGGCCATGGAGGGCAATGAGCAGTTCTTC
CAIKGTGAMEGNEQFF
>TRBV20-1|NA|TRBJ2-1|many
TGCAGTGCTACACCGACCTCTCGCAGCCGCAACAATGAGCAGTTCTTC
CSATPTSRSRNNEQFF
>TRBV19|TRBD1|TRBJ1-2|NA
TGTGCCAGTAGTACGATGGACAGGGGAGGCTACACCTTC
CASSTMDRGGYTF
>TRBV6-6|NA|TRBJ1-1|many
TGTGCCAGCAGGCGTCGGGAGTACACTGAAGCTTTCTTT
CASRRREYTEAFF
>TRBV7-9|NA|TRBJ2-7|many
TGTGCCAGCAGCTTAGGCGCGGCATTCTACTACGAGCAGTACTTC
CASSLGAAFYYEQYF
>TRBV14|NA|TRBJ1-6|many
TGTGCCAGCAGCGTATCCGCACATTCACCCCTCCACTTT
CASSVSAHSPLHF
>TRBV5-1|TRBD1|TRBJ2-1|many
TGCGCCAGCAGCTTGGGTTCAGGGGGCGCTGGAGATGAGCAGTTCTTC
CASSLGSGGAGDEQFF
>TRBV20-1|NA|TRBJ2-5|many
TGCAGTGCGAGAAAAGAGACCCAGTACTTC
CSARKETQYF
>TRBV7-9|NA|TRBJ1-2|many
TGTGCCAGCAGCTTAGAACGGGGCGGAGGCTATGGCTACACCTTC
CASSLERGGGYGYTF
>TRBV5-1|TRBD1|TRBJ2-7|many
TGCGCCAGCAGCAAAGGACAGGGGCCCTACGAGCAGTACTTC
CASSKGQGPYEQYF
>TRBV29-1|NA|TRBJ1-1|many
TGCAGCGTTCCAAGCCTCGACACTGAAGCTTTCTTT
CSVPSLDTEAFF
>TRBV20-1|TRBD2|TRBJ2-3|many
TGCAGTGCTAGGGGACTAGCGGGGCCCACCGCCCGCACAGATACGCAGTATTTT
CSARGLAGPTARTDTQYF
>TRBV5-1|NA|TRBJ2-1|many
TGCGCCAGCAGCTCGACAGCTATTGATGAGCAGTTCTTC
CASSSTAIDEQFF
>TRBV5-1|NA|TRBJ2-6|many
TGCGCCAGCAGCTTGGAGGGTGGGTACGGGGCCAACGTCCTGACTTTC
CASSLEGGYGANVLTF
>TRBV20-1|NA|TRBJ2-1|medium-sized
TGCAGTGCTGCCGGAGGTTTTGGCAATGAGCAGTTCTTC
CSAAGGFGNEQFF
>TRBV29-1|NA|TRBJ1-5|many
TGCAGCGTTGGACAGGGCAATCAGCCCCAGCATTTT
CSVGQGNQPQHF
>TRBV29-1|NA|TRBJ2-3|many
TGCAGCGTTTCCCAGACAGGAAGCACAGATACGCAGTATTTT
CSVSQTGSTDTQYF